Listed here are 17 T cell receptor beta chains from one sample, sequenced in a study of cytomegalovirus exposure and HLA in healthy donors. The PCR made use of 60 Vbeta and 13 Jbeta primers. Some clones are missing from TCRdb's copy, which holds only in-frame ones; the method was immunoSEQ multiplex PCR. The sample has some 130,000 clones, approximately 80% seen once. Sequenced sample: PBMCs. Receptors were obtained from a man aged 25 to 40 in good health and CMV-seronegative.

The chain has TRBV19 and TRBJ1-2, with D perhaps TRBD1 (6 bases). CDR3 size: 13 residues. Trimming cost V 3 bases and J 7 bases, with 12 bases left between them. Germline loops: CDR1 LNHDA, CDR2 SQIVND (reference sequence). The CDR3 coding sequence is TGTGCCAGTAGTATCCAGGGGTCGGGTGGCTACACCTTC. Protein: CASSIQGSGGYTF.

The chain uses TRBV6-5 and TRBJ2-3, with 8 bases identical to TRBD2. CDR1 MNHEY and CDR2 SVGAGI come from the germline V gene. Trimming at V came to 8 bases and at J to 0 bases, leaving 7 bases not matched to a gene. The length of the CDR3 is 15 residues. CDR3 residues: CASGDSGDSTDTQYF. The CDR3, as DNA: TGTGCCAGCGGGGATAGCGGGGATAGCACAGATACGCAGTATTTT.

The gene calls are TRBV18 and TRBJ2-7; TRBD2 aligns across 7 bases. CDR3 length: 18 residues. J lost 5 bases, V lost 5 bases, and 21 bases had no gene match. Germline loops: CDR1 KGHSH, CDR2 LQKENI. CDR3 in DNA: TGTGCCAGCTCAGGGAGGGGAACCTCTCTAGCCGGAGTAGACGAGCAGTACTTC. Residues: CASSGRGTSLAGVDEQYF.

The chain carries TRBV10-3 and TRBJ1-2; TRBD1 matches 7 bases. The CDR3 length is 14 residues. With 0 bases clipped from V and 5 bases from J, the junction kept 3 bases outside the gene matches. Germline CDR1 reads ENHRY; CDR2 reads SYGVKD. The CDR3 DNA sequence: TGTGCCATCAGTGAGTCAAGGGGGCGATATGGCTACACCTTC. It encodes CAISESRGRYGYTF.

Here the CDR3 DNA reads TGTGCCTGGATGCCAGGGACTGCCACTGAAGCTTTCTTT. Amino acid sequence: CAWMPGTATEAFF. This chain connects TRBV30 to TRBJ1-1; D might be TRBD1 (5 bases). V shed 4 bases and J shed 4 bases, with 13 bases lying between them. Germline CDR1 reads GTSNPN; CDR2 reads SVGIG (reference sequence). The CDR3 is made up of 13 amino acids.

The sample holds one count of this clone. The chain employs TRBV19 and TRBJ1-2; TRBD1 agrees at 7 bases. This CDR3 has 15 amino acids. V dropped 4 bases and J dropped 8; count of bases not matched to a gene: 13. The germline CDR1 and CDR2 sequences are LNHDA and SQIVND (reference sequence). DNA for the CDR3: TGTGCCAGTAGTACAGAAACCAGGGACAGCAGAGGCTACACCTTC. Encoded protein: CASSTETRDSRGYTF.

The gene calls are TRBV9 and TRBJ2-3; TRBD1 agrees at 9 bases. J was trimmed by 1 base and V by 4 bases; bases with no gene match: 10. Germline V gene sequence: CDR1 SGDLS, CDR2 YYNGEE. CDR3 length equals 17 residues. CDR3 in DNA: TGTGCCAGCAGCCCTCGACAGGGGGAACGGGGCACAGATACGCAGTATTTT. Translated, it gives CASSPRQGERGTDTQYF.

The chain recombines TRBV27 with TRBJ2-1; 10 bases align to TRBD2. Germline V gene lookup returns CDR1 MNHEY and CDR2 SMNVEV (reference sequence). The V segment lost 5 bases and the J segment 1 base; nucleotides outside the gene matches: 2. This CDR3 has 15 residues. CDR3: CASSLSGGSYNEQFF. The CDR3 DNA sequence: TGTGCCAGCAGTCTTAGCGGGGGGTCCTACAATGAGCAGTTCTTC.

V is TRBV5-1 and J is TRBJ1-1; D gene unclear. Germline V gene sequence: CDR1 SGHRS, CDR2 YFSETQ. The CDR3 runs 15 residues. The V end was cut by 4 bases, the J end by 0 bases, with 13 bases between. The CDR3 DNA is TGCGCCAGCAGCGATGAGGGATTTCTGAACACTGAAGCTTTCTTT. Its translation: CASSDEGFLNTEAFF.

The chain combines TRBV27 with TRBJ1-5, with 7 bases aligning to TRBD1. Unmatched junction bases numbered 7, after V lost 5 bases and J lost 0 bases. The germline gives CDR1 MNHEY, CDR2 SMNVEV (reference sequence). This CDR3 has 16 amino acids. The CDR3 region has the DNA TGTGCCAGCAGTCCCGACAGGGAGAATAGCAATCAGCCCCAGCATTTT. Protein sequence: CASSPDRENSNQPQHF.

CDR3 nucleotides: TGTGCCAGCTCAATACGGGCTAGCGGGATCTTGTTCTCCTACAATGAGCAGTTCTTC. This gives the protein CASSIRASGILFSYNEQFF. The chain joins TRBV5-6 to TRBJ2-1; 9 bases match TRBD2. The CDR3 spans 19 residues. Germline V gene lookup returns CDR1 SGHDT and CDR2 YYEEEE. V lost 7 bases to trimming and J lost 0 bases; unmatched junction nucleotides: 17.

The V and J genes are TRBV30 and TRBJ1-2; D is undetermined. This CDR3 has 10 amino acids. Germline V lookup: CDR1 GTSNPN, CDR2 SVGIG (reference sequence). Trimming removed 4 bases from V and 8 bases from J, with 8 bases in between. The CDR3 protein is CAWKSGGYTF. Written as DNA, the CDR3 is TGTGCCTGGAAGAGCGGGGGCTACACCTTC.

The chain links TRBV18 to TRBJ2-7, with unresolved D. The germline V gene has CDR1 KGHSH and CDR2 LQKENI. Trimming removed 6 bases at V and 6 bases at J, with 18 bases between. The CDR3 runs to 14 residues. CDR3 in amino acids: CASSPQGLSIEQYF. As DNA, the CDR3 is TGTGCCAGCTCCCCTCAAGGCCTTAGCATCGAGCAGTACTTC.

The rearrangement uses TRBV7-6 and TRBJ2-3, with TRBD1 identical over 9 bases. Unmatched junction bases numbered 2, after V lost 6 bases and J lost 4 bases. The CDR3 extends over 13 amino acids. Looked up from germline, CDR1 is SGHVS and CDR2 is FNYEAQ. CDR3 sequence (DNA): TGTGCCAGCAGTACAGGGGGCGCAGATACGCAGTATTTT. Its translation is CASSTGGADTQYF.

The J gene is TRBJ1-1, the V gene TRBV5-1, with a weak D call TRBD1 (6 bases). Germline V CDR1 and CDR2: SGHRS, YFSETQ. V lost 0 bases and J lost 3, with 12 bases in between. This CDR3 is built from 15 residues. CDR3 loop: CASSLEGGRDTEAFF. As DNA, the CDR3 is TGCGCCAGCAGCTTGGAGGGGGGGCGGGACACTGAAGCTTTCTTT.

This chain connects TRBV6-1 to TRBJ2-7, with D possibly TRBD1 on 5 matching bases. With 5 bases removed from V and 7 bases from J, the gap between germline ends came to 15 bases. This CDR3 comprises 13 residues. Germline V gene data show CDR1 as MNHNS and CDR2 as SASEGT. The CDR3 loop reads CASSSGLPMEQYF. The DNA for the CDR3 is TGTGCCAGCAGTTCAGGGTTGCCCATGGAGCAGTACTTC.

This chain joins TRBV5-4 and TRBJ2-5; the D is unclear. Germline CDR1 reads SGHNT; CDR2 reads YYREEE (reference sequence). V was cut by 3 bases and J by 1 base, with 10 bases left in between. The CDR3 is 14 residues long. The CDR3 sequence: CASSSPGGQETQYF. CDR3 coding DNA: TGTGCCAGCAGCTCCCCCGGCGGCCAAGAGACCCAGTACTTC.